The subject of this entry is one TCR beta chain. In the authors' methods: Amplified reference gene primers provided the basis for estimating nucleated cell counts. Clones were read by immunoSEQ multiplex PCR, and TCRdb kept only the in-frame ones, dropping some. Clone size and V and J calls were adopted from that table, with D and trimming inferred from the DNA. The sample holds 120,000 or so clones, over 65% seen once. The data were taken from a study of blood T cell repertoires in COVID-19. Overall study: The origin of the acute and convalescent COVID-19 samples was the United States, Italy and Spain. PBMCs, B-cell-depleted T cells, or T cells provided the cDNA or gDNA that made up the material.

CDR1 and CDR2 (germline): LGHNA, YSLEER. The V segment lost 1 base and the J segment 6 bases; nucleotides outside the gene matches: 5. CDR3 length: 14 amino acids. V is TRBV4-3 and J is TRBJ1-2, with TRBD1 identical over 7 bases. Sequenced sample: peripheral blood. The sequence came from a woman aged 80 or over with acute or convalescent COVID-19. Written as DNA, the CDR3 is TGCGCCAGCAGCCAAGGACAGGGCTCACATGGCTACACCTTC. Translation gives CASSQGQGSHGYTF.